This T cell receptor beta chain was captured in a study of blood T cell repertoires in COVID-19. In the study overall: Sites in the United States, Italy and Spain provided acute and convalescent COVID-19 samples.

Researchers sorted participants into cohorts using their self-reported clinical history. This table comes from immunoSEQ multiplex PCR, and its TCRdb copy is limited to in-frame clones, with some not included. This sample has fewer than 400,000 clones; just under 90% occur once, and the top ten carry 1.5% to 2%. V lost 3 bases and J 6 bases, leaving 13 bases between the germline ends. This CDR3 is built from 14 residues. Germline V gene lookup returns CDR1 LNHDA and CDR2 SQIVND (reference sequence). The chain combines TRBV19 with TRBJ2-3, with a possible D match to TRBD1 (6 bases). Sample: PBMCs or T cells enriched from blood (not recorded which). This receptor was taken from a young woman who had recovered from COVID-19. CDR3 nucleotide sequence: TGTGCCAGTAGTATCCCACAGGGAGCGGATACGCAGTATTTT. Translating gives CASSIPQGADTQYF.